The T cell receptor (beta chain) described here comes from a study of T-cell memory formation after mild COVID-19. Overall study: TCR clusters were largely donor specific. Points from the study as a whole: Clones shrinking between day 15 and 85 showed a balanced CD4/CD8 split, and those that grew later tilted toward CD4+. Mostly located in CM and EM were contracting CD4+ clones, with contracting CD8+ clones located in EMRA.

V lost 0 bases and J lost 7; bases outside the gene matches: 10. CDR3 length: 16 residues. Germline V lookup: CDR1 SGDLS, CDR2 YYNGEE. The sample holds a few counts of this clonotype. What it binds is not known. Libraries for TCRalpha and TCRbeta carried sample barcodes and unique molecular identifiers via 5'RACE. MiXCR, run by TCRdb on the 5' RACE reads, gives a single entry per CDR3 protein. The sample carries about 170,000 distinct CDR3 sequences, over 10% recorded once. The chain has TRBV9 and TRBJ2-1, with 7 bases lining up with TRBD1. This receptor was obtained from a man between 18 and 29 years old who had mild COVID-19 (a few samples of this study predate the infection). Cell type and time point are not known. Material: PBMCs or a T cell subset sorted from them (not recorded which). This CDR3 reads CASSVEIGEQGNEQFF. The DNA for the CDR3 is TGTGCCAGCAGCGTAGAAATTGGGGAACAGGGGAATGAGCAGTTCTTC.